The subject of this entry is one T cell receptor (beta chain). This specimen belongs to a study of blood T cell repertoires in COVID-19. As for the study in general: COVID-19 samples from acute and convalescent phases originated in the United States, Italy and Spain. T cells, B-cell-depleted T cells, or PBMCs supplied cDNA or gDNA.

The assay was immunoSEQ multiplex PCR, and TCRdb's table has in-frame clones only and misses some. The sample has about 120,000 clones; 85% are singletons. The CDR3 extends over 12 amino acids. The chain carries TRBV21-1 and TRBJ1-1. TRBV21-1 is annotated as a pseudogene. Sequencing was done on a sample of peripheral blood. This receptor was identified in a man older than 75 with acute or convalescent COVID-19. The CDR3 DNA is TGTGCCAGCAGCAAAGGACCGGAGGGTACTTTCTTT. Protein product: CASSKGPEGTFF.